Following are 29 T cell receptor beta chains from one sample sequenced in a study of human T cells and chemical hapten exposure. Time point meaning: healthy volunteer bleed at 2 weeks. Extraction of total RNA was performed on unfractionated whole blood. TCRdb re-analysed the RACE reads in MiXCR, keeping a single row per CDR3 protein. The repertoire consists of approximately 44,000 distinct CDR3 sequences, with roughly 4.5% occurring once and the leading ten covering 5.8%. Sequenced sample: whole blood. Receptors originate from a human donor in good health. Some clones in this sample may be carry-over from other donors' samples.

This clonotype was seen many times. The V gene is TRBV5-1, the J gene TRBJ2-5; 7 positions agree with TRBD1. V lost 4 bases and J lost 4; bases outside the gene matches: 7. This CDR3 region has 14 residues. Germline V gene sequence: CDR1 SGHRS, CDR2 YFSETQ. The CDR3 DNA sequence: TGCGCCAGCAGCCTTACGACAGGGACAGAGACCCAGTACTTC. Its protein is CASSLTTGTETQYF.

This clonotype was found a few times. J is TRBJ2-5 and V is TRBV7-6; no reliable D call. The ends were cut back, 0 bases at V and 1 base at J, with 9 bases in the middle. The CDR3 contains 15 residues. The germline gives CDR1 SGHVS, CDR2 FNYEAQ. The CDR3 nucleotides are TGTGCCAGCAGCTTAGCCCCAGGTGGCCAAGAGACCCAGTACTTC. It translates to CASSLAPGGQETQYF.

This clonotype was detected ten times or more. The rearrangement uses TRBV10-3 and TRBJ2-3; 7 bases are a match to TRBD1. The junction had 9 bases not matched to a gene; V was cut back by 0 bases and J by 9 bases. CDR1 and CDR2 from the germline V gene are ENHRY and SYGVKD. The CDR3 length is 15 residues. CDR3 bases: TGTGCCATCAGTGAGTCGGAACAGGGGAAGAGGACGCAGTATTTT. Translated, it gives CAISESEQGKRTQYF.

This clonotype has ten or more counts. The chain joins TRBV6-5 to TRBJ1-1; D is unclear. Looked up from germline, CDR1 is MNHEY and CDR2 is SVGAGI. The CDR3 length is 15 residues. V lost 0 bases, J lost 4 bases, and 12 bases lay in between. The CDR3 DNA sequence: TGTGCCAGCAGTTACTCGTCCGGGTTGGGCACTGAAGCTTTCTTT. It is translated as CASSYSSGLGTEAFF.

This clonotype has a single count. The DNA of the CDR3 is TGTGCCAGTAGTATAGACTCCGGGACTAGCGAGCTAGCCAAAAACATTCAGTACTTC. Its protein product is CASSIDSGTSELAKNIQYF. The rearrangement joins TRBV19 to TRBJ2-4; TRBD2 agrees at 10 bases. Germline V gives CDR1 LNHDA, CDR2 SQIVND (reference sequence). The J segment lost 0 bases and the V segment lost 0 bases, leaving 8 bases of the junction unmatched. This CDR3 comprises 19 residues.

This clonotype was found many times. The chain has TRBV6-1 and TRBJ2-1, with 8 bases aligning to TRBD1. The length of the CDR3 is 14 residues. J was trimmed by 7 bases and V by 5 bases; bases with no gene match: 7. CDR1 is MNHNS, CDR2 SASEGT, per germline. Written as DNA, the CDR3 is TGTGCCAGCAGTCGGACAGGGAACCTGAATGAGCAGTTCTTC. Translation: CASSRTGNLNEQFF.

This clonotype was recorded at least ten times. V and J are TRBV28 and TRBJ1-5, with D unresolved. The length of the CDR3 is 15 residues. Trimming stripped 0 bases from V and 5 bases from J, with 11 bases between. In germline, CDR1 is MDHEN, CDR2 SYDVKM. This CDR3 is CASSLWKNGYQPQHF. As DNA, the CDR3 is TGTGCCAGCAGTTTATGGAAAAACGGCTATCAGCCCCAGCATTTT.

V usage is TRBV18 and J usage is TRBJ2-3; D gene uncertain. With 4 bases removed from V and 5 bases from J, the gap between germline ends came to 10 bases. Germline CDR1 is KGHSH and CDR2 is LQKENI. The CDR3 consists of 13 residues. The CDR3 sequence is CASSQVSGDTQYF. CDR3 in DNA: TGTGCCAGCTCACAAGTGTCGGGAGATACGCAGTATTTT.

This clonotype was seen only a few times. This sequence joins TRBV7-8 and TRBJ1-2; D is uncertain. The ends were cut back, 5 bases at V and 2 bases at J, with 21 bases in the middle. Germline CDR1 is SGHVS and CDR2 is FQNEAQ. This CDR3 comprises 17 residues. The CDR3 coding sequence is TGTGCCAGCAGCCCGAACCGGGCGCCAAGATACAACTATGGCTACACCTTC. Residues: CASSPNRAPRYNYGYTF.

This clonotype was seen only a few times. The V gene is TRBV6-1, the J gene TRBJ2-3; weak D call: TRBD1 (5 bases). The CDR3 extends over 14 amino acids. V was pared by 7 bases and J by 4 bases, with 15 bases between. Germline V CDR1 and CDR2: MNHNS, SASEGT. Here the CDR3 DNA reads TGTGCCAGCACGTGGGGCGTGGGGTCAGATACGCAGTATTTT. This codes for CASTWGVGSDTQYF.

The CDR3 region has the DNA TGTGCCAGCAGCTCGGACTTCTACGAGCAGTACTTC. It specifies CASSSDFYEQYF. This chain uses TRBV7-9 with TRBJ2-7; TRBD2 might be the D (5 bases). The CDR3 runs 12 residues. The germline gives CDR1 SEHNR, CDR2 FQNEAQ (reference sequence). V was trimmed by 4 bases and J by 3 bases, leaving 7 bases between them.

This clonotype was seen more than once but under ten times. The chain links TRBV3-1 to TRBJ2-1, with 9 bases fitting TRBD1. Germline lookup yields CDR1 LGHDT and CDR2 YNNKEL (reference sequence). V shed 6 bases and J 3 bases; nucleotides not matched to a gene: 3. The CDR3 spans 14 residues. CDR3 coding DNA: TGTGCCAGCAGGGACAGGGGCGGCTACAATGAGCAGTTCTTC. Protein product: CASRDRGGYNEQFF.

This clonotype was recorded at least ten times. The rearrangement uses TRBV27 and TRBJ2-1; D is ambiguous. Trimming took off 3 bases at V and 9 bases at J, with 3 bases between the two ends. The CDR3 sequence is 10 residues long. Germline assignment: CDR1 MNHEY and CDR2 SMNVEV (reference sequence). CDR3 sequence (DNA): TGTGCCAGCAGTTTTCGTGAGCAGTTCTTC. Translating gives CASSFREQFF.

In its sample, this clonotype was seen many times. This rearrangement joins TRBV7-2 to TRBJ2-7; D uncertain. CDR3 length equals 15 residues. In germline, CDR1 is SGHTA, CDR2 FQGNSA. Trimming took off 5 bases at V and 0 bases at J, with 14 bases between the two ends. The CDR3 DNA reads TGTGCCAGCAGCCGCGAAGGAAAGAGCTCCTACGAGCAGTACTTC. This translates into CASSREGKSSYEQYF.

This clonotype was detected many times. The chain links TRBV10-3 to TRBJ2-3; D unresolved. Germline assignment: CDR1 ENHRY and CDR2 SYGVKD. CDR3 length equals 12 residues. V lost 0 bases to trimming and J lost 6 bases, with 4 bases between them. This CDR3 reads CAISESGDTQYF. In nucleotides, the CDR3 is TGTGCCATCAGTGAGTCGGGTGATACGCAGTATTTT.

This clonotype was seen only a few times. The CDR3 nucleotides read TGTGCCAGTAGCCTCGGGACTAGCGCAGATACGCAGTATTTT. This encodes CASSLGTSADTQYF. The gene calls are TRBV19 and TRBJ2-3, with 10 bases fitting TRBD2. The germline V gene encodes CDR1 LNHDA and CDR2 SQIVND (reference sequence). V lost 6 bases, J lost 4 bases, and 4 bases stayed unmatched. The CDR3 runs 14 residues.

There are many counts of this clonotype. The chain combines TRBV27 with TRBJ2-1; the D is unclear. Trimming took 5 bases from V and 2 from J, leaving 4 bases between them. CDR1 is MNHEY, CDR2 SMNVEV, per germline (reference sequence). The CDR3 contains 12 residues. The CDR3 sequence is CASSTTYNEQFF. DNA of the CDR3: TGTGCCAGCAGTACCACCTACAATGAGCAGTTCTTC.

This clonotype was counted a few times. The chain has TRBV28 and TRBJ2-7; 12 bases fit TRBD2. Per the germline V gene, CDR1 is MDHEN and CDR2 is SYDVKM. The CDR3 runs to 16 residues. V trimming: 4 bases; J trimming: 2 bases; junction bases outside the gene matches: 6. CDR3 sequence reads: CASSSFLAGGTYEQYF. CDR3 sequence (DNA): TGTGCCAGCAGTTCATTTCTAGCGGGAGGGACCTACGAGCAGTACTTC. Looking up the rest from reference TRBV28 and TRBJ2-7 gives the full variable domain: DVKVTQSSRYLVKRTGEKVFLECVQDMDHENMFWYRQDPGLGLRLIYFSYDVKMKEKGDIPEGYSVSREKKERFSLILESASTNQTSMYLCASSSFLAGGTYEQYFGPGTRLTVT.

The table lists this clonotype with a few counts. J is TRBJ2-5 and V is TRBV27; perhaps TRBD2 as D (6 bases). V lost 1 base and J lost 5, with 11 bases in between. Germline assignment: CDR1 MNHEY and CDR2 SMNVEV (reference sequence). This CDR3 comprises 14 residues. The CDR3 spells CASSLFWGEETQYF. CDR3 DNA sequence: TGTGCCAGCAGTTTATTCTGGGGGGAGGAGACCCAGTACTTC.

This clonotype was picked up many times. The chain joins TRBV7-9 to TRBJ2-7, with TRBD2 identical over 11 bases. Losses at the gene ends were 2 bases for V and 2 bases for J; bases not matched to a gene: 2. This CDR3 comprises 15 residues. Germline V CDR1 and CDR2: SEHNR, FQNEAQ (reference sequence). CDR3 in amino acids: CASSLMTSGAYEQYF. DNA of the CDR3: TGTGCCAGCAGCTTAATGACTAGCGGGGCCTACGAGCAGTACTTC. The full variable domain, rest sourced from reference TRBV7-9 and TRBJ2-7, is DTGVSQNPRHKITKRGQNVTFRCDPISEHNRLYWYRQTLGQGPEFLTYFQNEAQLEKSRLLSDRFSAERPKGSFSTLEIQRTEQGDSAMYLCASSLMTSGAYEQYFGPGTRLTVT.

This clonotype occurred many times. This rearrangement joins TRBV9 to TRBJ1-4; TRBD1 is a possible D gene (5 bases). V gave up 2 bases and J gave up 8 bases, with 13 bases separating them. CDR3 size: 14 residues. Germline V gene lookup returns CDR1 SGDLS and CDR2 YYNGEE. In DNA, the CDR3 is TGTGCCAGCAGCGTGGACCCCAGGGACGAAAAACTGTTTTTT. It codes for CASSVDPRDEKLFF. The full variable domain, with the rest looked up from reference TRBV9 and TRBJ1-4, is DSGVTQTPKHLITATGQRVTLRCSPRSGDLSVYWYQQSLDQGLQFLIQYYNGEERAKGNILERFSAQQFPDLHSELNLSSLELGDSALYFCASSVDPRDEKLFFGSGTQLSVL.

Ten or more counts support this clonotype. The chain is built from TRBV12-3 or TRBV12-4 and TRBJ1-2; 9 bases are shared with TRBD1. This CDR3 comprises 16 residues. Trimming removed 6 bases from V and 2 bases from J; junction bases left unmatched: 10. The CDR3 sequence: CASRPAPGQGNYGYTF. DNA for the CDR3: TGTGCCAGCAGGCCCGCCCCGGGACAGGGCAACTATGGCTACACCTTC.

The sample holds many counts of this clonotype. The chain carries TRBV19 and TRBJ2-1, with 9 bases lining up with TRBD2. CDR3 length: 14 residues. Germline CDR1 and CDR2: LNHDA and SQIVND (reference sequence). Unmatched junction bases numbered 4, after V lost 6 bases and J lost 4 bases. The CDR3 sequence is CASRAGGPYNEQFF. CDR3 sequence (DNA): TGTGCCAGTAGGGCGGGAGGGCCTTACAATGAGCAGTTCTTC. Combining the CDR3 with reference TRBV19 and TRBJ2-1 gives the whole variable domain DGGITQSPKYLFRKEGQNVTLSCEQNLNHDAMYWYRQDPGQGLRLIYYSQIVNDFQKGDIAEGYSVSREKKESFPLTVTSAQKNPTAFYLCASRAGGPYNEQFFGPGTRLTVL.

The chain recombines TRBV5-6 with TRBJ1-1; the D gene is possibly TRBD1 (5 bases). The CDR3 length is 19 residues. V was trimmed by 0 bases and J by 1 base, leaving 22 bases between them. Germline loops: CDR1 SGHDT, CDR2 YYEEEE. CDR3 in DNA: TGTGCCAGCAGCTTGGCCGCGGCGAAGGGGCGAGGGGAGAACACTGAAGCTTTCTTT. Amino acid sequence: CASSLAAAKGRGENTEAFF.

At least ten counts were recorded for this clonotype. The chain carries TRBV28 and TRBJ2-7; D gene unclear. CDR1 is MDHEN and CDR2 is SYDVKM in the germline V gene. This CDR3 region has 11 residues. Trimming shortened V by 6 bases and J by 3 bases, and 6 bases separated the two germline ends. The CDR3 protein is CASSLYYEQYF. CDR3 coding DNA: TGTGCCAGCAGCCTTTACTACGAGCAGTACTTC.

This clonotype appeared many times. The V call is TRBV7-2, the J call TRBJ2-5; TRBD1 is a possible D gene (5 bases). V lost 6 bases to trimming and J lost 4 bases, with 15 bases between them. Germline values: CDR1 SGHTA, CDR2 FQGNSA. The CDR3 extends over 14 amino acids. The CDR3 coding sequence is TGTGCCAGCAGTGCCGGCAGGGTTCGAGAGACCCAGTACTTC. This translates into CASSAGRVRETQYF.

This clonotype was observed at least ten times. The chain uses TRBV11-2 and TRBJ2-5, with 9 bases matching TRBD2. V lost 3 bases to trimming and J lost 4 bases; unmatched junction nucleotides: 12. In germline, CDR1 is SGHAT, CDR2 FQNNGV. This CDR3 region has 17 residues. The CDR3 nucleotides are TGTGCCAGCAGCTTCTCAGTAGCGGGAGCCCAATCAGAGACCCAGTACTTC. This gives the protein CASSFSVAGAQSETQYF.

This clonotype counts as medium-sized. The chain carries TRBV4-2 and TRBJ2-5; 10 bases align to TRBD2. J gave up 4 bases and V 3 bases, and 20 bases lay outside the gene matches. Germline CDR1 and CDR2: LGHNA and YNFKEQ. The CDR3 runs 20 residues. The CDR3 reads CASSHQTPSGRITPAETQYF. As DNA, the CDR3 is TGTGCCAGCAGCCATCAAACTCCTAGCGGGAGAATTACTCCTGCAGAGACCCAGTACTTC.

This clonotype appeared a few times. This chain joins TRBV12-3 or TRBV12-4 and TRBJ2-3; no clear D gene. Deletions cut 6 bases from V and 8 bases from J, with 12 bases between. The length of the CDR3 is 12 residues. CDR3 nucleotides: TGTGCCAGCAGCCCCCTCGGCCTTACGCAGTATTTT. It is translated as CASSPLGLTQYF.